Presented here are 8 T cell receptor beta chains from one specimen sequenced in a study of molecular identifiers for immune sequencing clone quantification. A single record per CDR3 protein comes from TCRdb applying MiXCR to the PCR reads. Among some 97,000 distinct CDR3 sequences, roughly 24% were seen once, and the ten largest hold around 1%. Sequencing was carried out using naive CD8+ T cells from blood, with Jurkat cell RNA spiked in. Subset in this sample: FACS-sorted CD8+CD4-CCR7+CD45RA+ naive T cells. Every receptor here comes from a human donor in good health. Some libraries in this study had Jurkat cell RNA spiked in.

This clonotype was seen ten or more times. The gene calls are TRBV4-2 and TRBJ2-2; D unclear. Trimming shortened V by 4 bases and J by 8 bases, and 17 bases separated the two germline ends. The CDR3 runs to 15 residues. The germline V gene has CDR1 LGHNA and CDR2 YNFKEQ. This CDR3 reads CASSPANSLPGELFF. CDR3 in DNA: TGTGCCAGCAGCCCCGCCAACAGCCTCCCTGGGGAGCTGTTTTTT.

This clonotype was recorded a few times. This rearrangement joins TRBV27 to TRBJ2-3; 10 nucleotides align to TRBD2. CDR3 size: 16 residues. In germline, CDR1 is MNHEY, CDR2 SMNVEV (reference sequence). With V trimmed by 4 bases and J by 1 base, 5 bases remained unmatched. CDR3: CASSYQAGGGTDTQYF. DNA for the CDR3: TGTGCCAGCAGTTATCAAGCGGGAGGGGGCACAGATACGCAGTATTTT.

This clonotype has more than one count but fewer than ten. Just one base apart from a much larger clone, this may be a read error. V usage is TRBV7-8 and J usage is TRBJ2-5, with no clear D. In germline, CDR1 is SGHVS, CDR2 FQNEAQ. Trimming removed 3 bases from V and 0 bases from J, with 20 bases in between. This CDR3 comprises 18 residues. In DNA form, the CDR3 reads TGTGCCAGCAGCTTGATGTCGGTTCAGGCAGACGACCAAGAGACCCAGTACTTC. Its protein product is CASSLMSVQADDQETQYF.

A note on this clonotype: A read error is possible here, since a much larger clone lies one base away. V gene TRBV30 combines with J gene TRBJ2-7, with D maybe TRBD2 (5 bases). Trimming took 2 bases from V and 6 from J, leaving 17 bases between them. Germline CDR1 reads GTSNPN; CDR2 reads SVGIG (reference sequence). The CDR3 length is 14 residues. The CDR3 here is CAWSQASSDPEQYF. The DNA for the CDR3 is TGTGCCTGGAGTCAGGCTAGCTCGGATCCCGAGCAGTACTTC. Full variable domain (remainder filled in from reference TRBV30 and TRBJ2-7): SQTIHQWPATLVQPVGSPLSLECTVEGTSNPNLYWYRQAAGRGLQLLFYSVGIGQISSEVPQNLSASRPQDRQFILSSKKLLLSDSGFYLCAWSQASSDPEQYFGPGTRLTVT.

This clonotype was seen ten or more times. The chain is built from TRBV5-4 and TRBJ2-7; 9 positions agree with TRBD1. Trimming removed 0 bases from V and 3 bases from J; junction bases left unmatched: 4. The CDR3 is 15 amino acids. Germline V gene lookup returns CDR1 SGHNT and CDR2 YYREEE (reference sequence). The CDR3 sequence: CASSLVGTGNYEQYF. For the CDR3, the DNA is TGTGCCAGCAGCTTGGTGGGGACAGGGAACTACGAGCAGTACTTC.

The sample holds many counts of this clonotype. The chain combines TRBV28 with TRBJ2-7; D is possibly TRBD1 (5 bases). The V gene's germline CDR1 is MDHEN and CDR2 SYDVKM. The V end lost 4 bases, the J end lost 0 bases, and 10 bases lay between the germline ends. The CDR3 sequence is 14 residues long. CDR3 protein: CASSSRTLSYEQYF. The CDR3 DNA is TGTGCCAGCAGTTCCCGGACACTCTCCTACGAGCAGTACTTC. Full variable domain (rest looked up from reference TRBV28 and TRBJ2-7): DVKVTQSSRYLVKRTGEKVFLECVQDMDHENMFWYRQDPGLGLRLIYFSYDVKMKEKGDIPEGYSVSREKKERFSLILESASTNQTSMYLCASSSRTLSYEQYFGPGTRLTVT.

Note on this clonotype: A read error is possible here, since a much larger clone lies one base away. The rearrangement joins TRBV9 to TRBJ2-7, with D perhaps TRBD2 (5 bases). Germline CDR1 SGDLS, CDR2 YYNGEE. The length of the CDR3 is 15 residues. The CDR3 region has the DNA TGTGCCAGCAGCGTAGGGTCTGCGGGCTCCTACGTGCAGTACTTC. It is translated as CASSVGSAGSYVQYF.

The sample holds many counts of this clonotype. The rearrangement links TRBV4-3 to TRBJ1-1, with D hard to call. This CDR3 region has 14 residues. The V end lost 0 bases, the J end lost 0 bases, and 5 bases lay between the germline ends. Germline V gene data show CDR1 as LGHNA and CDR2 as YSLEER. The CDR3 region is CASSQDFMNTEAFF. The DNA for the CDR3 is TGCGCCAGCAGCCAAGATTTCATGAACACTGAAGCTTTCTTT.